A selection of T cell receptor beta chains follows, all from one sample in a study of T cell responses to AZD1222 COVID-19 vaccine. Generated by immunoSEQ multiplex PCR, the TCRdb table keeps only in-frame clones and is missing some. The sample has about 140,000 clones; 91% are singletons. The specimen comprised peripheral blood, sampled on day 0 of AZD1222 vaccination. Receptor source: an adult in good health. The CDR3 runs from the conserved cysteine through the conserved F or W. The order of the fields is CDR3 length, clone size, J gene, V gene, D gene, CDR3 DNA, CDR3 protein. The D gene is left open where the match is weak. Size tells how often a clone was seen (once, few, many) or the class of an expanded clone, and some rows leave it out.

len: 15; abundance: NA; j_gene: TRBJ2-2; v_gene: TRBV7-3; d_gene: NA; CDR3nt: TGTGCCAGCAGCTTGGAGGGCTCGAACACCGGGGAGCTGTTTTTT; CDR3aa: CASSLEGSNTGELFF
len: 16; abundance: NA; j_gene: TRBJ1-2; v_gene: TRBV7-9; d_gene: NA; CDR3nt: TGTGCCAGCAGCTTAGACGGACACCCAGCTAACTATGGCTACACCTTC; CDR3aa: CASSLDGHPANYGYTF
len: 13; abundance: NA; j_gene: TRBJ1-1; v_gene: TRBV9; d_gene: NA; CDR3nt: TGTGCCAGCAGCGTAGTTAGGAACACTGAAGCTTTCTTT; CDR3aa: CASSVVRNTEAFF
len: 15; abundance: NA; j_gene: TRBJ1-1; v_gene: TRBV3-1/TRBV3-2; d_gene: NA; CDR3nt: TGTGCCAGCAGCCCCCAGGGGAAATTGAACACTGAAGCTTTCTTT; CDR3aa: CASSPQGKLNTEAFF
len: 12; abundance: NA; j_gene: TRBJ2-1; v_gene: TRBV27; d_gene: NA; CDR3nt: TGTGCCAGCAGTTTGTGGGGCAATGAGCAGTTCTTC; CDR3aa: CASSLWGNEQFF
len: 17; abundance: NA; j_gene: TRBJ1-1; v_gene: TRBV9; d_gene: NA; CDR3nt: TGTGCCAGCAGCACCAGTGGCACAGATAGAGAACATGGTGAAGCTTTCTTT; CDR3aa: CASSTSGTDREHGEAFF
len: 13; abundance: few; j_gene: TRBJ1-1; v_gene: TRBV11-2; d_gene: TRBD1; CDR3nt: TGTGCCAGCAGGAATACAGGGGGCACTGAAGCTTTCTTT; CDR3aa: CASRNTGGTEAFF
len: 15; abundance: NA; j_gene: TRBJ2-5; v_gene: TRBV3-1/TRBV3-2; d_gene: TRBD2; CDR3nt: TGTGCCAGCATCAAACTAGCGGGAGTTCAAGAGACCCAGTACTTC; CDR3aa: CASIKLAGVQETQYF
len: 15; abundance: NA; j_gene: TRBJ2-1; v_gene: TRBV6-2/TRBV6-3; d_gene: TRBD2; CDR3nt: TGTGCCAGCAGCCTAGCGGGGGGGCCACGCAATGAGCAGTTCTTC; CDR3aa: CASSLAGGPRNEQFF
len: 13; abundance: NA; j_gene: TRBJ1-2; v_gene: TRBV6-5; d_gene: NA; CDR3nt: TGTGCCAGCAAACCCGGGTCCCTCTTTGGCTACACCTTC; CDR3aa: CASKPGSLFGYTF
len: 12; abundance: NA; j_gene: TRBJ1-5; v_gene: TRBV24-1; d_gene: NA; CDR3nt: TGTGCCACCAGTGATTTAGGTCAGCCCCAGCATTTT; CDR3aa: CATSDLGQPQHF
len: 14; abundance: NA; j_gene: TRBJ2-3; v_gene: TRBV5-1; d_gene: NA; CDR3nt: TGCGCCAGCAGCCAGGACCTTTACGCAGATACGCAGTATTTT; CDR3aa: CASSQDLYADTQYF
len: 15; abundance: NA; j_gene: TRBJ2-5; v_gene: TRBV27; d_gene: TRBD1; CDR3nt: TGTGCCAGCAGTTTATTGGGACAGGGTCTCGAGACCCAGTACTTC; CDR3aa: CASSLLGQGLETQYF
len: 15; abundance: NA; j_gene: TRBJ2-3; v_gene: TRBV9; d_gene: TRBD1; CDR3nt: TGTGCCAGCAGCGTAGCTTTCGGGACAGGGGATACGCAGTATTTT; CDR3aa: CASSVAFGTGDTQYF
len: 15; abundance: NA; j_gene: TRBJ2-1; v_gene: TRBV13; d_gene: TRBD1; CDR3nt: TGTGCCAGCAGCTCACCGGGACAGGGGGTGAATGAGCAGTTCTTC; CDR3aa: CASSSPGQGVNEQFF
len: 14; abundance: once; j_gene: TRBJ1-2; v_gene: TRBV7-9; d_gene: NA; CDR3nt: TGTGCCAGCAGCCTCAATGGACTAAATAGCGGCTACACCTTC; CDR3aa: CASSLNGLNSGYTF
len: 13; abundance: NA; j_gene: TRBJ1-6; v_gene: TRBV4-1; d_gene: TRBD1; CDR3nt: TGCGCCAGCAGTCGAACAGGGGACTCACCCCTCCACTTT; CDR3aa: CASSRTGDSPLHF
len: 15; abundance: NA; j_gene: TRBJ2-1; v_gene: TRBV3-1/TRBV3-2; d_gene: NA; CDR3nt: TGTGCCAGCAGCCAGGGGGACTTGAGGTACAATGAGCAGTTCTTC; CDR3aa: CASSQGDLRYNEQFF
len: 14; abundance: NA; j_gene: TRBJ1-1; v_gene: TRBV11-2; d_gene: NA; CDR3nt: TGTGCCAGCAGCCGACGGGACGGGGGAACTGAAGCTTTCTTT; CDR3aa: CASSRRDGGTEAFF
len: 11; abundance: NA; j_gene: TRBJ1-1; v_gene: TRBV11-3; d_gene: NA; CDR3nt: TGTGCCAGCAGCCTGGGGGGGGAGGCTTTCTTT; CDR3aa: CASSLGGEAFF
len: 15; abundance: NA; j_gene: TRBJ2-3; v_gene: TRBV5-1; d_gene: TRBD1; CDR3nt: TGCGCCAGCAGCTTGTCGGGACAGATCGGCGATACGCAGTATTTT; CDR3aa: CASSLSGQIGDTQYF
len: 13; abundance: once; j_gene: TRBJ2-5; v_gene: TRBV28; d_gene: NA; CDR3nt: TGTGCCAGCAGACGACTACCCCAAGAGACCCAGTACTTC; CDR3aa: CASRRLPQETQYF
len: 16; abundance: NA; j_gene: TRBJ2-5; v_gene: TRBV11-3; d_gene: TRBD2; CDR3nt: TGTGCCAGCAGCTTGGGGCAGCGGGGGGGCGTGGAGACCCAGTACTTC; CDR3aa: CASSLGQRGGVETQYF
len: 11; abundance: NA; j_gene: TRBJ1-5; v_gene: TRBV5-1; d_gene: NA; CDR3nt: TGCGCCAGCAGCCGTGGGACCCCTTCCCATTTT; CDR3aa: CASSRGTPSHF
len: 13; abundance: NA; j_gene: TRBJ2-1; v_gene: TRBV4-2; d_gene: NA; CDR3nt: TGTGCCAGCAGTCAGGGTCCCTACAATGAGCAGTTCTTC; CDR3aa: CASSQGPYNEQFF
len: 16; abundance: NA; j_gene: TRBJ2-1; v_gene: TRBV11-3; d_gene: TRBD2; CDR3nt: TGTGCCAGCAGCAGACGCGGGAGGCAAAACTACAATGAGCAGTTCTTC; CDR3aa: CASSRRGRQNYNEQFF